This TCR beta chain originates from a study of cytomegalovirus exposure and HLA in healthy donors. Across the study: The Caucasian-associated ancestry cluster held over 80% of around 380 genotyped donors. General study points: Usually a TCR sequence was rare, but some public TCRs were found in many donors.

The PCR had 60 Vbeta and 13 Jbeta primers. Methods used by the authors: Later analysis identified some 88 million unique TCR beta chains, about 12 million shared. The assay was immunoSEQ multiplex PCR, and TCRdb's table has in-frame clones only and misses some. V and J calls and clone size are as listed in that table; D and trimming were resolved from the DNA. This repertoire shows 60,000 to 80,000 clones, around four fifths found once; its top ten account for less than 3.5%. This CDR3 has 18 amino acids. Losses at the gene ends were 0 bases for V and 5 bases for J; bases not matched to a gene: 10. The V gene's germline CDR1 is LGHNA and CDR2 YSLEER. This clone was observed once. Its antigen is undetermined.

This chain joins TRBV4-3 and TRBJ1-4; the match to TRBD1 covers 9 bases. This sequence originates from a girl under 18 in good health and CMV-seropositive. The sequenced material came from PBMCs. CDR3 amino acids: CASSQERGQGGRNEKLFF. The CDR3 bases are TGCGCCAGCAGCCAAGAAAGGGGACAGGGAGGGAGGAATGAAAAACTGTTTTTT.